These 18 T cell receptor beta chains originate from one sample sequenced in a study of cytomegalovirus exposure and HLA in healthy donors. The PCR was carried out with 60 Vbeta primers and 13 Jbeta primers. TCRdb's table, derived via immunoSEQ multiplex PCR, lists solely in-frame clones and lacks some. The listing contains 75,000 to 85,000 clones. Material for sequencing was PBMCs. These receptor sequences come from a man in his late teens or twenties in good health and CMV-seropositive.

The chain employs TRBV27 and TRBJ1-2; 7 bases map to TRBD1. J lost 5 bases, V lost 3 bases, and 6 bases had no gene match. The CDR3 spans 14 residues. Germline CDR1 is MNHEY and CDR2 is SMNVEV (reference sequence). The CDR3 loop reads CASSLSGQLYGYTF. The CDR3 nucleotides are TGTGCCAGCAGTTTGTCGGGACAGTTATATGGCTACACCTTC.

This chain connects TRBV18 to TRBJ2-7, with D perhaps TRBD2 (6 bases). The germline CDR1 and CDR2 sequences are KGHSH and LQKENI. The CDR3 is 13 residues long. Trimming removed 3 bases from V and 5 bases from J, with 11 bases in between. CDR3 amino acids: CASSPRTGDEQYF. CDR3 DNA: TGTGCCAGCTCACCCCGGACGGGGGACGAGCAGTACTTC.

V gene TRBV18 combines with J gene TRBJ1-2, with 7 positions matching TRBD1. Losses at the gene ends were 3 bases for V and 5 bases for J; bases not matched to a gene: 9. Germline CDR1 and CDR2: KGHSH and LQKENI. This CDR3 is 15 amino acids long. The DNA for the CDR3 is TGTGCCAGCTCACCGCCGCCCGACAGGGATTATGGCTACACCTTC. It translates to CASSPPPDRDYGYTF.

The chain employs TRBV14 and TRBJ1-5; D gene ambiguous. The CDR3 contains 13 residues. Germline CDR1 SGHDN, CDR2 FVKESK. V lost 0 bases and J 6 bases, leaving 6 bases between the germline ends. As DNA, the CDR3 is TGTGCCAGCAGCCAAGATAGCGGTCAGCCCCAGCATTTT. It specifies CASSQDSGQPQHF.

The chain couples TRBV4-1 to TRBJ2-3; no clear D gene. Trimming shortened V by 3 bases and J by 0 bases, and 10 bases separated the two germline ends. The CDR3 covers 15 residues. The germline CDR1 and CDR2 sequences are MGHRA and YSYEKL. The CDR3 bases are TGCGCCAGCAGCCACCCTCCCCCTAGCACAGATACGCAGTATTTT. Amino acid sequence: CASSHPPPSTDTQYF.

The gene calls are TRBV18 and TRBJ2-7; TRBD2 is a possible D gene (6 bases). The CDR3 has 14 amino acids. The V end was cut by 3 bases, the J end by 2 bases, with 11 bases between. CDR1 and CDR2 from the germline V gene are KGHSH and LQKENI. In DNA, the CDR3 is TGTGCCAGCTCACCGCGGGGTACAACCTACGAGCAGTACTTC. It yields the protein CASSPRGTTYEQYF.

V is TRBV5-1 and J is TRBJ1-3, with unresolved D. Germline V gives CDR1 SGHRS, CDR2 YFSETQ. V was shortened by 1 base and J by 4 bases, with 9 bases between the two germline ends. This CDR3 is 14 amino acids long. This CDR3 reads CASSLSDFGNTIYF. The CDR3 DNA follows: TGCGCCAGCAGCTTGTCCGACTTCGGAAACACCATATATTTT.

The V and J genes are TRBV5-5 and TRBJ1-4; weak D call: TRBD1 (5 bases). V was pared by 0 bases and J by 7 bases, with 13 bases between. The germline V gene encodes CDR1 SGHKS and CDR2 YYEKEE (reference sequence). CDR3 length: 15 amino acids. The CDR3 protein is CASSLEGIGREKLFF. CDR3 nucleotide sequence: TGTGCCAGCAGCTTGGAGGGGATCGGACGTGAAAAACTGTTTTTT.

J is TRBJ1-2 and V is TRBV7-9; no clear D gene. Trimming stripped 3 bases from V and 1 base from J, with 9 bases between. This CDR3 is built from 14 residues. Germline V lookup: CDR1 SEHNR, CDR2 FQNEAQ (reference sequence). The CDR3 protein is CASSFSGINYGYTF. CDR3 DNA: TGTGCCAGCAGCTTCTCGGGGATTAACTATGGCTACACCTTC.

This rearrangement joins TRBV6-1 to TRBJ2-5, with 9 bases aligning to TRBD1. Germline lookup yields CDR1 MNHNS and CDR2 SASEGT. V was pared by 0 bases and J by 0 bases, with 2 bases of the junction left unmatched. The CDR3 length is 16 residues. CDR3 sequence reads: CASSEAGTGYQETQYF. Written as DNA, the CDR3 is TGTGCCAGCAGTGAAGCCGGGACAGGGTACCAAGAGACCCAGTACTTC.

The CDR3 region is CASSRPGGVSTDTQYF. In nucleotides, the CDR3 is TGTGCCAGCAGCCGCCCGGGAGGGGTAAGCACAGATACGCAGTATTTT. This chain joins TRBV7-8 and TRBJ2-3, with TRBD2 matching 8 bases. This CDR3 region has 16 residues. V shed 5 bases and J 0 bases; nucleotides not matched to a gene: 7. Germline V lookup: CDR1 SGHVS, CDR2 FQNEAQ.

V gene TRBV7-9 combines with J gene TRBJ2-5; 7 bases match TRBD2. This CDR3 has 14 amino acids. The germline V gene has CDR1 SEHNR and CDR2 FQNEAQ (reference sequence). V gave up 5 bases and J gave up 5 bases; unmatched junction bases: 8. The CDR3 coding sequence is TGTGCCAGCAGCCATGAGGCGGGGGTGGAGACCCAGTACTTC. Its protein product is CASSHEAGVETQYF.

The chain links TRBV28 to TRBJ1-4, with 7 bases that match TRBD1. Germline loops: CDR1 MDHEN, CDR2 SYDVKM. CDR3 size: 15 residues. After removal of 5 bases from V and 7 bases from J, the junction contained 10 bases not matched to a gene. CDR3 sequence: CASSPPGGRFEKLFF. The CDR3 nucleotides are TGTGCCAGCAGTCCCCCAGGGGGTCGGTTTGAAAAACTGTTTTTT.

This sequence joins TRBV5-1 and TRBJ1-6; 10 bases fit TRBD1. V lost 4 bases, J lost 4 bases, and 8 bases stayed unmatched. The CDR3 has 17 amino acids. CDR1 and CDR2 from the germline V gene are SGHRS and YFSETQ. The CDR3 reads CASSLTTGGSYNSPLHF. For the CDR3, the DNA is TGCGCCAGCAGCCTCACGACAGGGGGCTCTTATAATTCACCCCTCCACTTT.

The genes are TRBV5-1 and TRBJ2-1, with 10 positions matching TRBD2. The CDR3 runs to 15 residues. With V trimmed by 0 bases and J by 13 bases, 10 bases remained unmatched. Germline CDR1 is SGHRS and CDR2 is YFSETQ. In DNA form, the CDR3 reads TGCGCCAGCAGCTTGGCTGGGGCTAGCGGGAGTGGACAGTTCTTC. It yields the protein CASSLAGASGSGQFF.

This chain uses TRBV29-1 with TRBJ1-1; D is unresolved. V was cut by 1 base and J by 0 bases, with 9 bases left in between. The CDR3 has 14 residues. Germline values: CDR1 SQVTM, CDR2 ANQGSEA. The DNA for the CDR3 is TGCAGCGTTGAAGCAGCGTCAATGAACACTGAAGCTTTCTTT. Amino acids: CSVEAASMNTEAFF.

J is TRBJ2-3 and V is TRBV18; TRBD1 aligns across 7 bases. CDR3 size: 16 residues. J lost 4 bases, V lost 6 bases, and 13 bases had no gene match. Per the germline V gene, CDR1 is KGHSH and CDR2 is LQKENI. The CDR3 DNA sequence: TGTGCCAGCTCGGAGGCGACAGGGAGTTTAGCAGATACGCAGTATTTT. Residues: CASSEATGSLADTQYF.

The chain recombines TRBV7-2 with TRBJ1-1; D is perhaps TRBD1 (5 bases). CDR3 length: 14 residues. In germline, CDR1 is SGHTA, CDR2 FQGNSA. Trimming removed 5 bases from V and 1 base from J, with 11 bases in between. The CDR3 loop reads CASSPDRPNTEAFF. The DNA of the CDR3 is TGTGCCAGCAGCCCCGACAGACCGAACACTGAAGCTTTCTTT.